The sequence of this T cell receptor beta chain was determined in a study of T cell changes during pregnancy in multiple sclerosis (dated by TCRdb to the late 2010s). Regarding the study in general: Changes in the T cell repertoire over the course of pregnancy were examined in this study in women with multiple sclerosis.

To note about this clone: This clone's antigen is unknown. The record has no base qualities; no much larger clone is one base away.

Spanning cysteine to phenylalanine, the CDR3 consists of 13 amino acids. CDR3 DNA is the only sequence kept; it has 39 bases, read in frame from the first base. CDR1 and CDR2, looked up from the germline V gene, are SGHVS and FQNEAQ. The V end loses 5 bases and the J end loses 6 bases, and a stretch of 12 bases separates them. Libraries were constructed by the immunoSEQ multiplex PCR assay. TCRdb stores this immuneACCESS table with in-frame sequences only. Part of the clones is absent; in the studies checked, under half of the shortfall reflects unresolved V genes, and no reason is known for the rest. The table for this sample lists roughly 100,000 clones; 90% to 95% of them were counted only once. The ten largest clones capture about 3% of the sample.

Sequences were derived from peripheral blood, sampled after pregnancy. This clonotype was obtained from a female donor with multiple sclerosis, enrolled in a pregnancy study. The chain uses TRBV7-8 and TRBJ2-3, with TRBD2 tentatively as D gene (6 bases match). The CDR3 in this case is CASSPLGGDTQYF. In nucleotide form, the sequence is TGTGCCAGCAGCCCGCTTGGGGGGGATACGCAGTATTTT.